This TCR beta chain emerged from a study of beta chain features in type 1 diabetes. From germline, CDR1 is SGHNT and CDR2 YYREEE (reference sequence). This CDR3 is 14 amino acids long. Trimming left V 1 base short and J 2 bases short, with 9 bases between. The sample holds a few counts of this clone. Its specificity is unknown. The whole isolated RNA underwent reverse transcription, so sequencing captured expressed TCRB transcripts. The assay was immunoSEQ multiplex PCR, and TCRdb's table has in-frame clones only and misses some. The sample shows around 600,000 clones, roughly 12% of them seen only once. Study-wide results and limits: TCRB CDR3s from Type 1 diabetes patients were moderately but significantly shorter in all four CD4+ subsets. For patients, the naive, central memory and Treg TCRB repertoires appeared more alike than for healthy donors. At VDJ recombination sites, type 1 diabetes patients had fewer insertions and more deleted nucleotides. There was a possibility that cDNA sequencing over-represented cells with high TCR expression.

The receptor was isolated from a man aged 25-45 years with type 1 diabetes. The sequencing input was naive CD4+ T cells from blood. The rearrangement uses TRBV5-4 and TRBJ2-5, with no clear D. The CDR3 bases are TGTGCCAGCAGCTTGCCGCAGACACAAGAGACCCAGTACTTC. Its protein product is CASSLPQTQETQYF.